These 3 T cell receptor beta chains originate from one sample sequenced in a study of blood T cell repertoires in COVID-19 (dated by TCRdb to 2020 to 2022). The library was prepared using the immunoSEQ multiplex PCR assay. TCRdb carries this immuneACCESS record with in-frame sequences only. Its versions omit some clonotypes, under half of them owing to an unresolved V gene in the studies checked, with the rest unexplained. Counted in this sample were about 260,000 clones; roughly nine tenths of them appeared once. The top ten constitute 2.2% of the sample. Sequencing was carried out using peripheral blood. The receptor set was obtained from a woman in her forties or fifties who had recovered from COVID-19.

CDR3 residues: CATSTGTGRETQYF. CDR3 DNA: TGTGCCACCAGCACCGGGACAGGGCGCGAGACCCAGTACTTC. V and J are TRBV15 and TRBJ2-5; TRBD1 matches 9 bases. The CDR3 extends over 14 amino acids. The germline gives CDR1 LNHNV, CDR2 YYDKDF (reference sequence). V trimming: 4 bases; J trimming: 5 bases; junction bases outside the gene matches: 5.

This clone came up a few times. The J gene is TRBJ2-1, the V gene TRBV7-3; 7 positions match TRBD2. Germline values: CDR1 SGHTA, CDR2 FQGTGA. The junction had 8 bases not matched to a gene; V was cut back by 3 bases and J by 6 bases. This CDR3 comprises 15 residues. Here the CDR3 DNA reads TGTGCCAGCAGCTTTGGGGCTAGCGGAGTCAATGAGCAGTTCTTC. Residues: CASSFGASGVNEQFF.

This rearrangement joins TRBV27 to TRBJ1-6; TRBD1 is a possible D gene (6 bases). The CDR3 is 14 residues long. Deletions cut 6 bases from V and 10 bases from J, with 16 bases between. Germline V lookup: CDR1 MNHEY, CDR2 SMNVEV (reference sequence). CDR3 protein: CASRNYKTGSPLHF. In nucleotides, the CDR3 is TGTGCCAGCAGAAATTACAAGACAGGATCACCCCTCCACTTT.